The 3 T cell receptor beta chains presented below share a single source sample, sequenced in a study of response to subunit inactivated influenza vaccine. TCRdb reprocessed the RT-PCR reads via MiXCR and lists one record per CDR3 protein. Found here are 500,000 or so distinct CDR3 sequences, approximately 16% of them singletons; the top ten hold less than 4%. The material was CD4+ T cells sorted from PBMCs, obtained roughly 24 months after vaccination. These receptors all come from a man between 50 and 75 years old who received an inactivated influenza vaccine.

Concerning this clonotype itself: An end of the junction differs from the germline gene, which may be a read error. The chain has TRBV20-1 and TRBJ1-5; tentatively, D is TRBD1 (5 bases). Germline V lookup: CDR1 DFQATT, CDR2 SNEGSKA (reference sequence). This CDR3 region has 17 residues. The CDR3 loop is CCARDETGTAGNQPQHF. The DNA of the CDR3 is TGCTGTGCTAGAGACGAAACAGGTACAGCAGGCAATCAGCCCCAGCATTTT.

The chain links TRBV29-1 to TRBJ2-7, with 9 bases lining up with TRBD1. The CDR3 sequence is 15 residues long. Germline values: CDR1 SQVTM, CDR2 ANQGSEA. The ends lost 4 bases at V and 0 bases at J; junction bases unmatched: 7. The CDR3 DNA follows: TGCAGCGTTGTAGGGTACAGGGGGCACTCCTACGAGCAGTACTTC. This translates into CSVVGYRGHSYEQYF.

The chain links TRBV6-1 to TRBJ2-3; possible D gene TRBD2, 6 bases. V was clipped by 3 bases and J by 2 bases, with 15 bases between them. The CDR3 totals 16 residues. Germline CDR1 reads MNHNS; CDR2 reads SASEGT. CDR3 nucleotide sequence: TGTGCCAGCAGTGATTTGAGGCGGGGCTACACAGATACGCAGTATTTT. Amino acid sequence: CASSDLRRGYTDTQYF.